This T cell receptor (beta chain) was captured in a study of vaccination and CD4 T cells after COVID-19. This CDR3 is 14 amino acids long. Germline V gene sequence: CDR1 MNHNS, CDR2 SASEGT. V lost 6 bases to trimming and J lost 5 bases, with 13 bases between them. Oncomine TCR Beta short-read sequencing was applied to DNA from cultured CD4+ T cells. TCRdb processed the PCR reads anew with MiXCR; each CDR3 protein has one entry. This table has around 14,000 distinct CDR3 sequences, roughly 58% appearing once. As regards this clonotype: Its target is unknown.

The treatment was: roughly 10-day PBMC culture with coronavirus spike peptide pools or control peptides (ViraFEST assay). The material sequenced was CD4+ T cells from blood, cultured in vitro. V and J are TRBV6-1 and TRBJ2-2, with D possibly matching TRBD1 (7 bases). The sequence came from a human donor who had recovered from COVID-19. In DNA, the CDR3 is TGTGCCAGCAGCCGGACAGGAGGGACCGGGGAGCTGTTTTTT. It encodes CASSRTGGTGELFF.